The 27 T cell receptor beta chains below were found in one sample sequenced in a study of shared clonotypes between healthy human individuals. Profiled with immunoSEQ multiplex PCR; TCRdb holds only in-frame clones, not every one. The sample yields about 870,000 clones, nearly 95% seen once. Naive-designated CD8 cells lacked CD45RO, were positively enriched for CCR7, and omitted terminally differentiated effector memory CD45RA+ cells. The source material was naive CD8+ T cells sorted from blood. The receptor source for this set is a man aged 30 to 45 in good health.

The rearrangement uses TRBV11-2 and TRBJ2-7; D assignment may be TRBD1 or TRBD2 (5 bases each). The CDR3 has 15 amino acids. V was clipped by 5 bases and J by 0 bases, with 14 bases between them. Germline CDR1 SGHAT, CDR2 FQNNGV. The CDR3 DNA is TGTGCCAGCAGCATCCTTGGGGGAAACTCCTACGAGCAGTACTTC. It yields the protein CASSILGGNSYEQYF. The variable domain in full, with the rest retrieved from reference TRBV11-2 and TRBJ2-7, is EAGVAQSPRYKIIEKRQSVAFWCNPISGHATLYWYQQILGQGPKLLIQFQNNGVVDDSQLPKDRFSAERLKGVDSTLKIQPAKLEDSAVYLCASSILGGNSYEQYFGPGTRLTVT.

V and J are TRBV7-9 and TRBJ1-5; D unclear. Deletions cut 5 bases from V and 2 bases from J, with 16 bases between. Germline-derived CDR1 and CDR2 are SEHNR and FQNEAQ (reference sequence). This CDR3 is built from 16 residues. The CDR3 loop reads CASSPGEGYGNQPQHF. The CDR3 coding sequence is TGTGCCAGCAGCCCCGGAGAGGGCTATGGCAATCAGCCCCAGCATTTT.

The chain employs TRBV7-2 and TRBJ2-4; D might be TRBD1 or TRBD2, each matching 5 bases. This CDR3 has 16 amino acids. V was cut by 0 bases and J by 5 bases, with 14 bases left in between. Per germline, CDR1 SGHTA and CDR2 FQGNSA. The CDR3 here is CASSLASRGAQNIQYF. CDR3 bases: TGTGCCAGCAGCTTAGCTTCGAGAGGGGCCCAAAACATTCAGTACTTC.

The chain employs TRBV7-2 and TRBJ1-1; TRBD1 matches 7 bases. V lost 4 bases and J lost 0; bases outside the gene matches: 14. Germline assignment: CDR1 SGHTA and CDR2 FQGNSA. The CDR3 runs to 18 residues. The chain's CDR3 is CASSSQRTRQGVNTEAFF. The CDR3 DNA reads as TGTGCCAGCAGCTCACAACGAACCAGACAGGGAGTGAACACTGAAGCTTTCTTT.

As concerns this clone: Other DNA sequences within the sample encode an identical CDR3. V usage is TRBV27 and J usage is TRBJ2-3; no reliable D call. Trimming cost V 0 bases and J 5 bases, with 6 bases left between them. The CDR3 runs 13 residues. Per the germline V gene, CDR1 is MNHEY and CDR2 is SMNVEV (reference sequence). The CDR3 nucleotides read TGTGCCAGCAGTTTATCGTTGGTAGATACGCAGTATTTT. Amino acids: CASSLSLVDTQYF.

The chain uses TRBV27 and TRBJ2-7; weak D call: TRBD2 (6 bases). Between the trimmed V and J ends, which lost 5 bases and 6 bases, there was a span of 14 bases. The germline gives CDR1 MNHEY, CDR2 SMNVEV (reference sequence). The CDR3 extends over 13 amino acids. For the CDR3, the DNA is TGTGCCAGCAGTGGTGAGGGGAGGCGCGAGCAGTACTTC. As protein: CASSGEGRREQYF.

The chain uses TRBV6-5 and TRBJ2-7, with TRBD2 matching 9 bases. Per germline, CDR1 MNHEY and CDR2 SVGAGI. V lost 8 bases and J lost 4; bases outside the gene matches: 9. The CDR3 totals 14 residues. Here the CDR3 DNA reads TGTGCCAGCGGTCTAGCGGGACGCCCTTACGAGCAGTACTTC. Protein sequence: CASGLAGRPYEQYF.

This clone was counted only a few times. The chain uses TRBV13 and TRBJ1-5; the D is unclear. The V end was cut by 0 bases, the J end by 3 bases, with 3 bases between. Germline V gives CDR1 PRHDT, CDR2 FYEKMQ (reference sequence). The CDR3 extends over 13 amino acids. CDR3 amino acids: CASSLGDNQPQHF. The CDR3 nucleotides are TGTGCCAGCAGCTTAGGAGACAATCAGCCCCAGCATTTT.

V is TRBV12-2 and J is TRBJ2-2; TRBD2 is the table's D call and was not checked against the DNA. TRBV12-2 is listed as a pseudogene. CDR3 size: 18 residues. CDR3 region: CASRLETRGPRGTGELFF. The CDR3 nucleotides are TGTGCAAGTCGCCTGGAAACGCGGGGGCCGAGGGGCACCGGGGAGCTGTTTTTT.

The V gene is TRBV27, the J gene TRBJ2-7, with 11 bases aligning to TRBD2. Looked up from germline, CDR1 is MNHEY and CDR2 is SMNVEV (reference sequence). The CDR3 loop spans 15 amino acids. The trim removed 7 bases at V and 4 bases at J, leaving 9 bases unmatched. The CDR3 DNA follows: TGTGCCAGCACCCAGACTAGCGGGGCATATTACGAGCAGTACTTC. Its translation is CASTQTSGAYYEQYF.

The V gene is TRBV10-3, the J gene TRBJ1-1, with 8 nucleotides matching TRBD1. J gave up 2 bases and V 4 bases, and 9 bases lay outside the gene matches. The CDR3 loop spans 16 amino acids. Germline lookup yields CDR1 ENHRY and CDR2 SYGVKD. CDR3 sequence reads: CAISGVQGAFNTEAFF. DNA for the CDR3: TGTGCCATCAGTGGGGTTCAGGGGGCTTTTAACACTGAAGCTTTCTTT.

With respect to this clone: At the DNA level, this CDR3 is encoded by other sequences in the same sample as well. The rearrangement joins TRBV14 to TRBJ2-1; D remains unclear. Germline-derived CDR1 and CDR2 are SGHDN and FVKESK. The V and J ends lost 0 bases and 6 bases respectively, with 3 bases between them. The CDR3 loop spans 12 amino acids. The CDR3 coding sequence is TGTGCCAGCAGCCAAGAGGGCAATGAGCAGTTCTTC. It codes for CASSQEGNEQFF.

The rearrangement joins TRBV29-1 to TRBJ1-2; D may be TRBD1 (5 bases). Germline CDR1 SQVTM, CDR2 ANQGSEA. V lost 7 bases and J lost 1, with 13 bases in between. There are 13 residues in the CDR3. The CDR3 spells CSAGDGINYGYTF. In DNA, the CDR3 is TGCAGCGCCGGGGACGGTATTAACTATGGCTACACCTTC.

This chain links TRBV7-9 with TRBJ1-5; D not certain. Deletions cut 5 bases from V and 0 bases from J, with 5 bases between. The CDR3 runs to 13 residues. Germline loops: CDR1 SEHNR, CDR2 FQNEAQ (reference sequence). The CDR3 DNA follows: TGTGCCAGCAGCCTAAGTAGCAATCAGCCCCAGCATTTT. This gives the protein CASSLSSNQPQHF. Combining the CDR3 with reference TRBV7-9 and TRBJ1-5 gives the whole variable domain DTGVSQNPRHKITKRGQNVTFRCDPISEHNRLYWYRQTLGQGPEFLTYFQNEAQLEKSRLLSDRFSAERPKGSFSTLEIQRTEQGDSAMYLCASSLSSNQPQHFGDGTRLSIL.

The gene calls are TRBV12-5 and TRBJ1-5; D may be TRBD1 (5 bases). Germline V gene data show CDR1 as LGHNT and CDR2 as FRNRAP. The CDR3 runs 14 residues. With 7 bases removed from V and 5 bases from J, the gap between germline ends came to 15 bases. The CDR3: CASAQFLGDQPQHF. CDR3 coding DNA: TGTGCTAGTGCCCAGTTTTTGGGGGATCAGCCCCAGCATTTT.

On this clone: Other nucleotide sequences from this sample produce the same CDR3. The CDR3 loop is CASRSGANVLTF. CDR3 in DNA: TGTGCCAGCAGATCTGGGGCCAACGTCCTGACTTTC. The genes are TRBV2 and TRBJ2-6, with D unresolved. The CDR3 extends over 12 amino acids. Per germline, CDR1 SNHLY and CDR2 FYNNEI. V was clipped by 6 bases and J by 1 base, with 1 base between them.

This chain uses TRBV15 with TRBJ2-7; the match to TRBD1 covers 7 bases. The CDR3 has 12 residues. Germline V gene data show CDR1 as LNHNV and CDR2 as YYDKDF (reference sequence). The V gene end was trimmed by 4 bases and the J gene end by 5 bases; junction bases not matched to a gene: 2. The CDR3 bases are TGTGCCACCAGCAAAGGGGGCAACGAGCAGTACTTC. This translates into CATSKGGNEQYF. The complete variable domain, with remaining parts taken from reference TRBV15 and TRBJ2-7, reads DAMVIQNPRYQVTQFGKPVTLSCSQTLNHNVMYWYQQKSSQAPKLLFHYYDKDFNNEADTPDNFQSRRPNTSFCFLDIRSPGLGDTAMYLCATSKGGNEQYFGPGTRLTVT.

This rearrangement joins TRBV9 to TRBJ2-1; 7 bases align to TRBD1. Trimming cost V 4 bases and J 8 bases; bases outside gene matches: 15. Germline values: CDR1 SGDLS, CDR2 YYNGEE. The CDR3 is 16 residues long. CDR3 sequence reads: CASSHPRRGQPYEQFF. In DNA form, the CDR3 reads TGTGCCAGCAGCCACCCCCGTAGGGGACAGCCATATGAGCAGTTCTTC.

V is TRBV7-9 and J is TRBJ2-1; the match to TRBD2 covers 11 bases. The CDR3 length is 15 residues. Germline V gene lookup returns CDR1 SEHNR and CDR2 FQNEAQ (reference sequence). V dropped 7 bases and J dropped 4; count of bases not matched to a gene: 6. The CDR3 sequence is CASTSSGRVYNEQFF. The CDR3, as DNA: TGTGCCAGCACCAGTAGCGGGAGGGTTTACAATGAGCAGTTCTTC.

This clone showed up just once. CDR3 region: CASTNRGEGEKLFF. As DNA, the CDR3 is TGTGCCAGCACAAACAGGGGAGAAGGTGAAAAACTGTTTTTT. The chain recombines TRBV28 with TRBJ1-4, with 7 bases lining up with TRBD1. The CDR3 has 14 residues. Germline CDR1 MDHEN, CDR2 SYDVKM. With V trimmed by 7 bases and J by 7 bases, 9 bases remained unmatched.

This chain connects TRBV7-9 to TRBJ2-1; D perhaps matches TRBD2 (7 bases). The CDR3 spans 16 residues. V lost 5 bases, J lost 3 bases, and 17 bases lay in between. Per the germline V gene, CDR1 is SEHNR and CDR2 is FQNEAQ (reference sequence). The CDR3 loop reads CASSPSRGGGYNEQFF. The CDR3 DNA sequence: TGTGCCAGCAGCCCGAGCAGGGGAGGGGGCTACAATGAGCAGTTCTTC.

The chain has TRBV6-5 and TRBJ2-7, with D possibly TRBD2 on 5 matching bases. The CDR3 sequence is 15 residues long. Trimming pared 7 bases from V and 0 bases from J, leaving 16 bases between. Germline-derived CDR1 and CDR2 are MNHEY and SVGAGI. CDR3 amino acids: CASTVTSGSSYEQYF. The CDR3 DNA reads TGTGCCAGCACAGTTACGTCGGGGAGCTCCTACGAGCAGTACTTC.

The chain joins TRBV6-5 to TRBJ2-7; 11 bases map to TRBD2. In germline, CDR1 is MNHEY, CDR2 SVGAGI. This CDR3 comprises 15 residues. Germline trimming cut 6 bases from V and 5 bases from J; bases unmatched to any gene: 9. CDR3 DNA sequence: TGTGCCAGCAGGCCAACTAGCGGGAGTAGCCACGAGCAGTACTTC. This codes for CASRPTSGSSHEQYF.

The chain is built from TRBV18 and TRBJ2-7; tentatively, D is TRBD1 (6 bases). The V and J ends lost 2 bases and 3 bases respectively, with 8 bases between them. The CDR3 extends over 13 amino acids. The germline V gene encodes CDR1 KGHSH and CDR2 LQKENI. CDR3 DNA: TGTGCCAGCTCACCAGGGGGCGGCTACGAGCAGTACTTC. Translation gives CASSPGGGYEQYF.

The chain employs TRBV13 and TRBJ2-7; TRBD1 matches at 7 bases. CDR3 length: 15 amino acids. The J segment lost 4 bases and the V segment lost 4 bases, leaving 10 bases of the junction unmatched. Looked up from germline, CDR1 is PRHDT and CDR2 is FYEKMQ (reference sequence). The CDR3 region is CASSSYQGVRYEQYF. DNA for the CDR3: TGTGCCAGCAGCTCATATCAGGGGGTACGGTACGAGCAGTACTTC.

V and J are TRBV6-6 and TRBJ1-1; a weak D match, TRBD1 (6 bases). The CDR3 sequence is 12 residues long. Trimming removed 1 base at V and 7 bases at J, with 7 bases between. Germline V CDR1 and CDR2: MNHNY, SVGAGI (reference sequence). In DNA form, the CDR3 reads TGTGCCAGCAGTTACTACAGGGATGAAGCTTTCTTT. Protein sequence: CASSYYRDEAFF.

Comments on this clone: Other nucleotide sequences from this sample produce the same CDR3. V is TRBV27 and J is TRBJ2-1; the match to TRBD2 covers 9 bases. CDR1 is MNHEY and CDR2 is SMNVEV in the germline V gene (reference sequence). V was pared by 4 bases and J by 7 bases, with 2 bases of the junction left unmatched. The CDR3 is 13 residues long. The CDR3 sequence is CASSSGLANEQFF. CDR3 nucleotides: TGTGCCAGCAGTTCAGGACTAGCGAATGAGCAGTTCTTC.